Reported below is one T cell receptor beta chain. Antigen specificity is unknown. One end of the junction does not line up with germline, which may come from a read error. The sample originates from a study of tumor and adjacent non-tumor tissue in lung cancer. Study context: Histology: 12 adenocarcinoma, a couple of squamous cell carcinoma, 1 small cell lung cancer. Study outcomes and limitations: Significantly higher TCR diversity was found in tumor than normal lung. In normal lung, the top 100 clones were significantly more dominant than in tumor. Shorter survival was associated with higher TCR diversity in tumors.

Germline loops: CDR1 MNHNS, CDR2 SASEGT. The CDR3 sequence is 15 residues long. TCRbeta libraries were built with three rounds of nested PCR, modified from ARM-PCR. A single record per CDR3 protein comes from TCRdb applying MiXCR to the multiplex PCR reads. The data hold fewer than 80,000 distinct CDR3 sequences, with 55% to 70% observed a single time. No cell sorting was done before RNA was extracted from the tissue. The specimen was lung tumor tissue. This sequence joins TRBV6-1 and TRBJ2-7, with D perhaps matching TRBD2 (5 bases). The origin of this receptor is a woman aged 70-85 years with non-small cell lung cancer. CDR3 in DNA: TGCGCCAGCAGTGAAACTGGCGGGCGGTCGTCCGAGCAGTACTTC. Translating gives CASSETGGRSSEQYF.